Listed here is a single T cell receptor (beta chain). Which antigen it targets is not known. No quality values exist for individual bases; no much larger clone is one base distant. CDR1 and CDR2, looked up from the germline V gene (reference sequence), are GTSNPN and SVGIG. Trimming at the junction amounts to 4 bases on V and 11 bases on J, and the germline ends lie 18 bases apart. The CDR3, from cysteine to phenylalanine, totals 14 residues. The kept DNA is CDR3 alone, 42 bases in frame from the first base. This sample is drawn from a study of cytomegalovirus exposure and HLA in healthy donors (dated by TCRdb to between 2016 and 2019). With respect to the entire study: An earlier analysis of several hundred of the donors reported about 290 Gb of sequence data and 100 million to 140 million unique TCR beta sequences from about 179 million T cells. Around 320 gigabases of sequencing data and approximately 85 million unique TCR sequences were included in an early release covering 500 to 750 HLA-typed donors. The genetic ancestry cluster associated with self-reported Caucasian donors included 65% to 90% of the approximately 410 genotyped donors. The study was designed to test whether signatures of past pathogen exposure could be identified by cataloging public T cell receptors. The study used immunosequencing to profile the T cell repertoires of some 600 subjects and linked those repertoires to cytomegalovirus serostatus. Besides the first cohort of approximately 710 subjects, a separate validation cohort made up of about 120 different subjects was used. To predict cytomegalovirus infection status, the study combined high-throughput TCR immunosequencing, statistical association of individual TCRs with disease status, and machine learning. A later analysis re-analyzed previously published TCR beta repertoires from approximately 700 donors and added high-resolution HLA genotyping to study TCR occurrence patterns. The later analysis used no new phenotypic data to find candidate immune exposures, relying instead on TCR beta sequences and their occurrence across donors. In an earlier analysis of 500 to 650 of the donors, high-throughput TCR beta sequencing was used to judge whether each TCR beta V gene segment behaved as functional or pseudogenic. Alongside the repertoire data, information on donor age, sex, ethnicity and CMV serostatus was compiled. Genome-wide SNP genotypes for about 65% of the 666 donors were used in a later genetic analysis, which treated that subset as a discovery cohort. All discovery cohort repertoires had been generated using a single sequencing platform. HLA typing covered class I and class II loci at four-digit resolution. Typing coverage varied by locus: roughly 620-640 donors for A, B, C, DRB1 and DQB1; approximately 500 for DQA1; approximately 570 for DPA1; 450 to 480 for DPB1. Because of strong linkage in the cohort, roughly five DR-DQ haplotypes were treated as single units for association and clustering. Across about 380 genotyped donors of the cohort, an average of approximately 240,000 unique TCR beta nucleotide sequences per donor were sequenced, and around 20% of those sequences were non-productive. The investigation overall reported the following: Most TCR sequences were seen in very few donors, while some public TCRs were found in many individuals. Because some donors lacked HLA typing at each locus, the association tests relied only on the typed subset. In a later analysis, most CMV-associated TCR beta chains were found to appear HLA-restricted, with HLA associations seemingly driven largely by CMV exposure. In a later analysis, around 17,000 TCR beta sequences were associated with specific HLA alleles at a false discovery rate of 0.05. In both the original and validation cohorts, the classifier was reported to diagnose cytomegalovirus status with high specificity and sensitivity. The sequencing pipeline was judged likely to have produced a cluster of highly shared sequence variants as a technical artifact. The authors suggested that the approach could potentially be extended to other disease states and immunological phenotypes. The earlier analysis of about 600 of the donors excluded 15 to 20 rarely observed V segments, including chromosome 9 orphons, because counts were too low. A further reported finding was that TCR beta sequences accurately predicted the HLA-A and HLA-B alleles for most subjects in the first cohort. In this cohort, only TCR beta chains were sequenced, and detectable features were limited by the absence of alpha or paired-chain data. In vitro tests confirmed that a few of the cytomegalovirus-associated TCR beta chains recognize cytomegalovirus antigens. Strong co-occurrence of HLA alleles, especially DR and DQ, made assigning TCR associations to individual alleles difficult. In a later genetic analysis, fewer N-insertions in productive TCRs were reported among donors in an Asian-associated ancestry cluster than the roughly 700-donor mean. A later analysis reported that several top co-occurrence clusters appeared linked to parvovirus B19, influenza, CMV and Epstein-Barr virus. Presence/absence analyses assumed roughly uniform sequencing depth across donors, an assumption that may not hold. In a later analysis, HLA-associated TCR beta chains were found to be more clonally expanded and to have lower generation probabilities than equally common non-associated chains. In a later genetic analysis, a missense DCLRE1C variant was associated with V-gene and J-gene trimming of TCR beta chains, and the association was replicated in an independent cohort. Because the 87-base-pair reads could not distinguish some IMGT-functional V segments, including TRBV6-2 and TRBV6-3, those segments were excluded. In the study, around 150 TCR beta chains were listed as associated with cytomegalovirus. The only immune exposure information available for the cohort was CMV serostatus. In an earlier analysis of some 500 of the donors, most TCR beta V segments appeared in productive rearrangements about 87% or about 30% of the time, broadly matching IMGT annotations. Correlated functional status among segregating V segments might reflect linkage disequilibrium, but an unknown experimental factor could not be ruled out. In a later analysis, TCR association rates were found to vary across HLA loci, with the most associated TCRs seen for DRB1 alleles and the fewest for HLA-C alleles.

The library was made by the immunoSEQ multiplex PCR assay. The multiplex PCR relied on a mix of 60 forward primers for TCR Vbeta segments and 13 reverse primers for TCR Jbeta segments. The CDR3 region of rearranged TCR beta genes was amplified from genomic DNA with a multiplex PCR assay. The amplified TCR beta libraries were sequenced on the Illumina HiSeq System as 87-base-pair reads. Under the source paper's analysis protocol: In a later analysis, tens of millions of unique TCR beta chains were counted across the 500 to 700 repertoires, and roughly 9.9 million of these chains were shared by at least two donors. Raw reads were error-corrected and collapsed into unique sequences with a nearest-neighbor algorithm that merged closely related sequences to remove PCR and sequencing errors. V, D and J gene segments were assigned by aligning CDR3 sequences to IMGT reference sequences. Each retained sequence needed at least a six-nucleotide match to both a V gene segment and a J gene segment. Rearrangements were called productive when the CDR3 lacked stop codons and stayed in frame with V and J; all others were non-productive. Following IMGT convention, CDR3 was defined as the stretch from the second conserved V-encoded cysteine to the conserved J-encoded phenylalanine. The earlier analysis of about 610 of the donors excluded sequences that lacked an unambiguous match to a single V gene segment. In an earlier analysis of approximately 550 of the donors, V segments were called functional above 56.7% productive rearrangements and were called segregating when the between-donor standard deviation exceeded 5%. A statistical classification framework was developed to diagnose cytomegalovirus status using the catalog of TCR beta chain sequences. V and J gene assignment, in a later analysis, came from comparing TCR nucleotide sequences with IMGT/GENE-DB human TR gene sequences. Using the TCRdist pipeline, a later analysis assigned CDR3 sequences along with most-parsimonious VDJ recombination scenarios. A later analysis defined each TCR beta chain by its CDR3 amino acid sequence plus V-gene family, and excluded reads lacking a unique V-gene family. To address suspected cross-contamination and a sequencing artifact, a later analysis removed 592 highly shared, low-generation-probability nucleotide sequences. For each public chain, a later analysis derived a clonal expansion index from normalized ranks of inferred template counts within each repertoire. Generation probabilities in a later analysis came from a VDJ recombination model fitted to out-of-frame rearrangements, and those results were checked against IGoR. In a later analysis, hypergeometric tests were used to score TCR-TCR, TCR-HLA and TCR-CMV co-occurrence, with a repertoire-size bias correction applied to TCR pairs. False discovery rates were estimated in a later analysis by permuting HLA or CMV assignments 20 times. A later analysis grouped co-occurring TCRs with DBSCAN, adding TCRdist sequence similarity when clustering within HLA-allele-positive subsets. Co-occurrence clustering excluded repertoires with fewer than 30,000 or more than 120,000 public chains, plus five with anomalous nucleotide sharing. This is the immuneACCESS table as TCRdb keeps it, with only in-frame sequences that have V and J called. A part of the clones is gone; compared with another copy, unresolved V genes explain less than half, and the rest is unexplained. That table gives V, J and clone size, and the DNA gave D and trimming. This sample holds 150,000 to 200,000 clones; roughly 88% were observed only once. The top ten constitute 1% to 1.5% of the sample.

The cohort consisted of 600 to 750 healthy bone marrow donors. Cohort members were all nominally healthy when sampled, although unrecorded immune exposures were likely present. The donor tested CMV seropositive and was one of the 289 seropositive cohort members. Each donor provided a peripheral blood sample, and peripheral blood mononuclear cells were used for TCR beta sequencing. Genomic DNA extraction from the blood cell samples was performed with the Qiagen DNeasy Blood Extraction Kit. Material for sequencing was PBMCs. This sequence uses TRBV30 and TRBJ1-6, with no D gene named confidently. This TCR came from a girl aged 2 to 9 in good health and CMV-seropositive. The CDR3 is CAWKQREGSAPLHF. The DNA is TGTGCCTGGAAGCAACGGGAGGGTTCGGCACCCCTCCACTTT. Outside the CDR3, residues come from the reference TRBV30 and TRBJ1-6 proteins, so the full variable domain is: SQTIHQWPATLVQPVGSPLSLECTVEGTSNPNLYWYRQAAGRGLQLLFYSVGIGQISSEVPQNLSASRPQDRQFILSSKKLLLSDSGFYLCAWKQREGSAPLHFGNGTRLTVT.